This is a list of T cell receptor beta chains from one sample in a study of blood T cells in healthy people across ages. TCRdb passed the 5' RACE reads through MiXCR, listing each CDR3 protein once. The table includes hundreds of thousands of distinct CDR3 sequences, around 28% detected once. Material: blood. These receptors were taken from a woman of 80 years or more in good health. Each CDR3 is given with its conserved first and last residue. A D gene is named only where the DNA matches it firmly. For some rows the clone size is stated as once, few or many, or as a class when expanded; others skip it.

j_gene,d_gene,abundance,v_gene,CDR3aa,CDR3nt
TRBJ1-6,-,few,TRBV7-2,CASSFGTRNNSPLHF,TGTGCCAGCAGCTTCGGGACACGCAATAATTCACCCCTCCACTTT
TRBJ1-2,-,-,TRBV20-1,CSASVPGPRQHGYTF,TGCAGTGCGTCCGTCCCGGGACCGCGACAGCATGGCTACACCTTC
TRBJ1-1,-,-,TRBV15,CVTSRDRKENTEAFF,TGTGTCACCAGCAGAGATCGGAAAGAAAACACTGAAGCTTTCTTT
TRBJ1-1,-,many,TRBV10-3,CAISDEGEPNTEAFF,TGTGCCATCAGTGATGAAGGCGAGCCGAACACTGAAGCTTTCTTT
TRBJ2-1,-,-,TRBV18,CASSPRGQSSYNEQFF,TGCGCCAGCTCACCACGGGGTCAGAGCTCCTACAATGAGCAGTTCTTC
TRBJ2-1,-,many,TRBV7-2,CASSLVRSGNNEQFF,TGTGCCAGCAGCTTAGTTCGTTCCGGTAACAATGAGCAGTTCTTC
TRBJ2-5,TRBD1,-,TRBV7-2,CASSPRGHSGGSETQYF,TGTGCCAGCAGCCCACGCGGTCATTCAGGGGGTTCGGAGACCCAGTACTTC
TRBJ1-6,-,many,TRBV10-2,CASSEVDGALHF,TGCGCCAGCAGTGAGGTTGACGGCGCCCTCCACTTT
TRBJ2-7,TRBD2,many,TRBV7-2,CASSLVARGESEQYF,TGTGCCAGCAGCTTAGTCGCGCGGGGGGAGAGCGAGCAGTACTTC
TRBJ1-6,-,many,TRBV15,CATSRFSLNSPLHF,TGTGCCACCAGCAGGTTCTCTTTAAATTCACCCCTCCACTTT
TRBJ1-4,TRBD1,few,TRBV6-5,CASSRQGREKLFF,TGTGCCAGCAGTAGACAGGGGCGAGAAAAACTGTTTTTT
TRBJ1-4,-,-,TRBV13,CAGSRGQTNEKLFF,TGTGCCGGCAGCCGTGGACAGACTAATGAAAAACTGTTTTTT
TRBJ2-7,TRBD1,-,TRBV11-2,CASSLVVTGARGYEQYF,TGTGCCAGCAGCTTAGTAGTGACAGGGGCGCGGGGCTACGAGCAGTACTTC
TRBJ2-1,TRBD2,many,TRBV11-2,CASSSRGGAKAYNEQFF,TGTGCCAGCAGCTCCCGGGGGGGGGCGAAGGCCTACAATGAGCAGTTCTTC
TRBJ2-3,-,-,TRBV28,CASTEGGDTQYF,TGTGCCAGCACTGAGGGAGGAGATACGCAGTATTTT
TRBJ2-7,-,many,TRBV6-6,CASSDRSLSYEQYF,TGTGCCAGCTCGGACAGATCCCTCTCCTACGAGCAGTACTTC
TRBJ2-1,TRBD2,-,TRBV5-6,CASSLGGTRSNNEQFF,TGTGCCAGCAGCTTGGGCGGGACTAGATCAAACAATGAGCAGTTCTTC
TRBJ2-2,TRBD1,-,TRBV24-1,CATSVGGQGNTGELFF,TGTGCCACCAGTGTAGGGGGACAGGGGAACACCGGGGAGCTGTTTTTT
TRBJ2-1,-,once,TRBV18,CASSPPGGEQFF,TGTGCCAGCTCACCACCGGGGGGAGAGCAGTTCTTC
TRBJ1-4,-,few,TRBV6-6,CASRRKDGFSEKLFF,TGTGCCAGCAGGCGAAAAGACGGGTTTAGTGAAAAACTGTTTTTT
TRBJ1-2,TRBD1,-,TRBV7-2,CACSPKTGSYGYTF,TGTGCCTGCAGCCCCAAGACAGGGTCCTATGGCTACACCTTC
TRBJ1-6,-,many,TRBV12-3/TRBV12-4,CASSLTGRNSPLHF,TGTGCCAGCAGTTTGACTGGTAGGAATTCACCCCTCCACTTT
TRBJ2-6,TRBD1,-,TRBV7-8,CASSFTPGQQAVAGANVLTF,TGTGCCAGCAGCTTTACACCGGGACAGCAGGCAGTGGCGGGGGCCAACGTCCTGACTTTC
TRBJ1-2,-,few,TRBV25-1,CASSGLGVSYGYTF,TGTGCCAGCAGTGGATTGGGGGTGAGCTATGGCTACACCTTC
TRBJ2-5,-,-,TRBV30,CAWSVLAFQETQYF,TGTGCCTGGAGTGTACTGGCCTTCCAAGAGACCCAGTACTTC
TRBJ2-1,-,many,TRBV6-6,CASSYSGQGRYNEQFF,TGTGCCAGCAGTTACTCGGGCCAGGGAAGATACAATGAGCAGTTCTTC
TRBJ2-5,-,many,TRBV12-3/TRBV12-4,CASTLGSSYQETQYF,TGTGCCAGCACCTTGGGGAGCTCGTACCAAGAGACCCAGTACTTC
TRBJ1-5,-,-,TRBV6-2/TRBV6-3,CASSPEGSRVQPQHF,TGTGCCAGCAGCCCGGAAGGGAGCAGGGTCCAGCCCCAGCATTTT
TRBJ2-1,-,many,TRBV7-6,CASSLVVQGNEQFF,TGTGCCAGCAGCTTAGTGGTCCAGGGGAATGAGCAGTTCTTC
TRBJ1-2,TRBD1,many,TRBV20-1,CSAWTGGVNGYTF,TGCAGTGCTTGGACAGGGGGCGTTAATGGCTACACCTTC
TRBJ1-2,-,many,TRBV11-2,CASSLAGSNYGYTF,TGTGCCAGCAGCTTAGCCGGGAGTAACTATGGCTACACCTTC
TRBJ2-7,TRBD1,many,TRBV7-2,CASSLVQGVYEQYF,TGTGCCAGCAGCTTAGTACAGGGGGTCTACGAGCAGTACTTC
TRBJ2-3,-,many,TRBV7-2,CASSLGGRSDTQYF,TGTGCCAGCAGCTTAGGGGGGCGCTCGGATACGCAGTATTTT
TRBJ2-2,-,-,TRBV7-6,CASSPRVSTGELFF,TGTGCCAGCAGCCCCCGGGTCTCAACCGGGGAGCTGTTTTTT
TRBJ1-1,-,-,TRBV20-1,CSARSGLGNTEAFF,TGCAGTGCTAGGTCCGGTTTAGGTAACACTGAAGCTTTCTTT
TRBJ2-3,-,many,TRBV4-1,CASRPTVGTQYF,TGCGCCAGCAGACCTACGGTGGGGACGCAGTATTTT
TRBJ1-2,-,many,TRBV10-3,CAISESAGETQSYGYTF,TGTGCCATCAGTGAGTCGGCGGGAGAGACCCAGAGCTATGGCTACACCTTC